This is a list of T cell receptor beta chains from one sample in a study of blood T cell repertoires in COVID-19. The assay was immunoSEQ multiplex PCR, and TCRdb's table has in-frame clones only and misses some. The sample has roughly 260,000 clones, roughly 82% seen once. The sample taken for sequencing was peripheral blood. The receptors stem from a woman older than 75 with active or convalescent COVID-19. Each CDR3 is given with its conserved first and last residue. Fields, in order: D gene, J gene, clone size, V gene, CDR3 DNA, CDR3 protein. A D gene is named only where the DNA matches it firmly. Clone size, where shown, is once, few, many, or a class for clones that have expanded.

- TRBJ2-7 - TRBV19 TGTGCCAGTAGTATGGCAGGGGCTGGGGAGCAGTACTTC CASSMAGAGEQYF
- TRBJ2-5 once TRBV29-1 TGCAGCGTTGGAGGCGTACGCCAGGAGACCCAGTACTTC CSVGGVRQETQYF
TRBD1 TRBJ1-1 - TRBV28 TGTGCCAGCAGTCCGTGGACAGGGGGGAGCACTGAAGCTTTCTTT CASSPWTGGSTEAFF
TRBD1 TRBJ2-1 - TRBV10-2 TGCGCCAGCAGAGTCTCAGGGGGCGACTACAATGAGCAGTTCTTC CASRVSGGDYNEQFF
- TRBJ2-5 - TRBV5-4 TGTGCCAGCAGCCCGGAGGAGGGAACCCAGTACTTC CASSPEEGTQYF
- TRBJ2-7 once TRBV11-2 TGTGCCAGCAGCTTAGAGGCAGGGGTTCCCGAGCAGTACTTC CASSLEAGVPEQYF
TRBD2 TRBJ2-7 - TRBV10-3 TGTGCCATCAGTGCAGCTAGCGGGAACTACGAGCAGTACTTC CAISAASGNYEQYF
TRBD1 TRBJ2-3 - TRBV28 TGTGCCAGCACCCCTTCGACCGGGACAGAGTACACAGATACGCAGTATTTT CASTPSTGTEYTDTQYF
TRBD1 TRBJ1-5 - TRBV2 TGTGCCAGCAGTAGCCACAGGGGGGGTCAGCCCCAGCATTTT CASSSHRGGQPQHF
TRBD1 TRBJ2-7 - TRBV5-1 TGCGCCAGCAGCCCGTGGGGGGACAGGACCGCCGAGCAGTACTTC CASSPWGDRTAEQYF
- TRBJ2-1 - TRBV3-1/TRBV3-2 TGTGCCAGCAGCACAAGCTCTACGTATGCAGGAGAGCAGTTCTTC CASSTSSTYAGEQFF
- TRBJ1-1 once TRBV7-9 TGTGCCAGTCTAGGACAGTCGAACACTGAAGCTTTCTTT CASLGQSNTEAFF
TRBD1 TRBJ1-2 - TRBV5-1 TGCGCCAGCAGCACAACAGGGGAAGCTAACTATGGCTACACCTTC CASSTTGEANYGYTF
- TRBJ2-3 - TRBV11-2 TGTGCCAGCAGCTTACTTATGGGACTCGGCACAGATACGCAGTATTTT CASSLLMGLGTDTQYF
TRBD1 TRBJ2-7 - TRBV6-5 TGTGCCAGCAGTCCGGGACAGCTTATCTCCTACGAGCAGTACTTC CASSPGQLISYEQYF
TRBD1 TRBJ2-3 once TRBV5-1 TGCGCCAGCAGCGCGGAGGGACAGGGTGGGTTGAATACGCAGTATTTT CASSAEGQGGLNTQYF
- TRBJ1-6 - TRBV25-1 TGTGCCAGCATGGAAGGGAGTTATTCACCCCTCCACTTT CASMEGSYSPLHF
TRBD2 TRBJ2-7 - TRBV27 TGTGCCAGCAGCATCCTAGCGGGGGGGCGGGGCGAGCAGTACTTC CASSILAGGRGEQYF
TRBD1 TRBJ1-2 - TRBV5-1 TGCGCCAGCAGCTCGGGCGGACAGGGATGGGGCTACACCTTC CASSSGGQGWGYTF
TRBD1 TRBJ2-1 - TRBV19 TGTGCCAGTAGTCCCGGACAGGATCACGTCCACAATGAGCAGTTCTTC CASSPGQDHVHNEQFF
TRBD1 TRBJ1-2 - TRBV28 TGTGCCAGCAGTTTTGGCCAGGGGGCGTATAGTGGCTACACCTTC CASSFGQGAYSGYTF
- TRBJ1-1 - TRBV6-5 TGTGCCAGCCATAAGGGGTTGAACACTGAAGCTTTCTTT CASHKGLNTEAFF
TRBD1 TRBJ2-7 - TRBV5-1 TGCGCCAGCAGCGTCGGACAGGGAGGCGGCGAGCAGTACTTC CASSVGQGGGEQYF
TRBD2 TRBJ2-1 few TRBV7-9 TGTGCCAGCAGCTTAGGAATTGGGACTAGCGGGAGTGTTGAGCAGTTCTTC CASSLGIGTSGSVEQFF
TRBD1 TRBJ1-5 - TRBV6-1 TGTGCCAGCAGTGAAGCGGGACAGGACAATCAGCCCCAGCATTTT CASSEAGQDNQPQHF
TRBD1 TRBJ1-2 - TRBV28 TGTGCCAGCATGACCTACCCCGGGACAGGGACTGGCTATGGCTACACCTTC CASMTYPGTGTGYGYTF
- TRBJ1-3 - TRBV7-2 TGTGCCAGCAGCCGAAACAGGGATTACGCATATTTT CASSRNRDYAYF
- TRBJ2-3 - TRBV5-1 TGCGCCAGCCAATTAGGACAGACCACAGATACGCAGTATTTT CASQLGQTTDTQYF
TRBD1 TRBJ1-3 - TRBV19 TGTGCCAGTAGTATGGGACAGGGCAGGACTGGAAACACCATATATTTT CASSMGQGRTGNTIYF
- TRBJ1-4 few TRBV3-1/TRBV3-2 TGTGCCAGCAGCCTGGGCCGGGGAACAAATGAAAAACTGTTTTTT CASSLGRGTNEKLFF
- TRBJ2-7 - TRBV28 TGTGCCAGCAGACCCAGGGGAAACTCCTACGAGCAGTACTTC CASRPRGNSYEQYF
- TRBJ1-2 - TRBV18 TGTGCCAGCTCACCATCGCGGGGGGCGGAGGATGGCTACACCTTC CASSPSRGAEDGYTF
TRBD1 TRBJ1-2 - TRBV6-1 TGTGCCAGCAGTGACGGGTATCGAACAGGGGTAAACTATGGCTACACCTTC CASSDGYRTGVNYGYTF
TRBD1 TRBJ1-1 - TRBV19 TGTGCCAGTAGTTACCAGGGGGCATTGAACACTGAAGCTTTCTTT CASSYQGALNTEAFF
- TRBJ2-5 - TRBV2 TGTGCCAGCACTTTAGACAATCAAGAGACCCAGTACTTC CASTLDNQETQYF
TRBD1 TRBJ1-2 - TRBV5-6 TGTGCCAGCAGTGGGGGGACAGGGGATGGCTACACCTTC CASSGGTGDGYTF
- TRBJ1-4 few TRBV7-6 TGTGCCAGCAGCTTAGACGGACAGATTAATGAAAAACTGTTTTTT CASSLDGQINEKLFF
TRBD2 TRBJ2-1 - TRBV3-1/TRBV3-2 TGTGCCAGCAGCAGGATAGCGGGGAGAATTTTGAATGAGCAGTTCTTC CASSRIAGRILNEQFF
- TRBJ2-1 - TRBV27 TGTGCCAGCAGTGACAGGCCTCTTTTCAGCGAGCAGTTCTTC CASSDRPLFSEQFF
- TRBJ1-5 - TRBV5-5 TGTGCCAGCAGCTTGGGTGCAGGGTATCAGCCCCAGCATTTT CASSLGAGYQPQHF
- TRBJ2-5 few TRBV5-6 TGTGCCAGCAGCGTGGGACTTTTAGAGACCCAGTACTTC CASSVGLLETQYF
TRBD2 TRBJ2-5 - TRBV19 TGTGCCAGTAGCTTGCTGGGACTAGCGGGGACAGAGACCCAGTACTTC CASSLLGLAGTETQYF
- TRBJ2-7 - TRBV11-3 TGTGCCAGCAGCCCTACAGGGATCGGCGAGCAGTACTTC CASSPTGIGEQYF
- TRBJ1-5 once TRBV2 TGTGCCAGCAAATCGGGGTACGATCAGCCCCAGCATTTT CASKSGYDQPQHF
TRBD1 TRBJ1-1 - TRBV7-8 TGTGCCAGCAGCTTAGGTGGACAGGGCTTGACTGAAGCTTTCTTT CASSLGGQGLTEAFF
TRBD1 TRBJ2-1 - TRBV5-5 TGTGCCAGCAGCTTGGCCGGGACAGGGGCCTACAATGAGCAGTTCTTC CASSLAGTGAYNEQFF
- TRBJ2-6 once TRBV2 TGTGCCAGCAGTGAGGGGCACTCCGGGGCCAACGTCCTGACTTTC CASSEGHSGANVLTF
- TRBJ2-2 - TRBV5-4 TGTGCCAGCAGCTTGAAACAGAACACCGGGGAGCTGTTTTTT CASSLKQNTGELFF
- TRBJ2-5 - TRBV21-1 TGTGCCAGCAGTACTAGTGCGGAGACCCAGTACTTC CASSTSAETQYF
TRBD1 TRBJ1-1 - TRBV5-5 TGTGCCAGCAGCTTGGTGGGGACAGGGTCCCCTGAAGCTTTCTTT CASSLVGTGSPEAFF
- TRBJ2-1 - TRBV7-9 TGTGCCAGCAGCTCACATAGCGCCCACTACAATGAGCAGTTCTTC CASSSHSAHYNEQFF
TRBD2 TRBJ2-2 - TRBV5-1 TGCGCCAGCAGCTTCATAGCGGGGGCGAACACCGGGGAGCTGTTTTTT CASSFIAGANTGELFF